The 26 T cell receptor beta chains in this list originate from one sample, sequenced in a study of Ad26.COV2.S vaccination and SARS-CoV-2 variants. Only in-frame clones appear in the TCRdb table, and some are missing; sequencing was by immunoSEQ multiplex PCR. This table holds about 470,000 clones, 90% found once. Treatment indicated: 15 to 20 received Ad26.COV2.S at low or high dose, single or two shots; about 5 received placebo; per-sample allocation not given. At day 63 after the first vaccine or placebo injection, samples were drawn. This specimen was peripheral blood, taken in a trial of Ad26.COV2.S vaccine versus placebo. These receptors were collected from a person aged 18 to 59 who received the Ad26.COV2.S COVID-19 vaccine or a placebo.

CDR3 amino acids: CASSIGGQLPSNQPQHF. CDR3 coding DNA: TGTGCCAGTAGTATAGGGGGACAGCTGCCTAGCAATCAGCCCCAGCATTTT. V usage is TRBV19 and J usage is TRBJ1-5; TRBD1 agrees at 7 bases. This CDR3 comprises 17 residues. V dropped 1 base and J dropped 0; count of bases not matched to a gene: 6. Germline V gene sequence: CDR1 LNHDA, CDR2 SQIVND (reference sequence).

This chain connects TRBV13 to TRBJ2-1; the D is unclear. This CDR3 spans 15 amino acids. The V gene's germline CDR1 is PRHDT and CDR2 FYEKMQ (reference sequence). V was shortened by 4 bases and J by 5 bases, with 15 bases between the two germline ends. CDR3 DNA sequence: TGTGCCAGCAGCTCCCTAGAGAGGCCTCACAATGAGCAGTTCTTC. Its protein is CASSSLERPHNEQFF.

CDR3 in DNA: TGTGCCAGCACCGGACTAGCGGGGGGAGAGACCCAGTACTTC. It translates to CASTGLAGGETQYF. The rearrangement links TRBV7-8 to TRBJ2-5; 14 nucleotides match TRBD2. The CDR3 is made up of 14 amino acids. V shed 7 bases, J shed 4 bases, and the junction held 2 bases outside the gene matches. Germline CDR1 and CDR2: SGHVS and FQNEAQ.

V gene TRBV21-1 combines with J gene TRBJ1-2; TRBD1 is taken as the D call from the table, unchecked against the DNA. TRBV21-1 is described as a pseudogene. CDR3 size: 14 residues. Here the CDR3 DNA reads TGTGCCAGCAGCACCGGACAGGTCGTCGAGGGCTACACCTTC. Residues: CASSTGQVVEGYTF.

The rearrangement joins TRBV7-8 to TRBJ2-2; D perhaps matches TRBD2 (5 bases). Germline CDR1 reads SGHVS; CDR2 reads FQNEAQ. Trimming took 2 bases from V and 6 from J, leaving 7 bases between them. This CDR3 is 13 amino acids long. The CDR3 DNA sequence: TGTGCCAGCAGCTTACGGGGATCCGGGGAGCTGTTTTTT. Amino acids: CASSLRGSGELFF. Supplemented by reference TRBV7-8 and TRBJ2-2, the full variable domain reads GAGVSQSPRYKVAKRGQDVALRCDPISGHVSLFWYQQALGQGPEFLTYFQNEAQLDKSGLPSDRFFAERPEGSVSTLKIQRTQQEDSAVYLCASSLRGSGELFFGEGSRLTVL.

The chain combines TRBV9 with TRBJ2-1; D is perhaps TRBD1 (6 bases). V lost 5 bases and J lost 3, with 15 bases in between. The CDR3 totals 15 residues. The V gene's germline CDR1 is SGDLS and CDR2 YYNGEE. Written as DNA, the CDR3 is TGTGCCAGCAGTCAACAGGGAACCTACTACAATGAGCAGTTCTTC. Encoded protein: CASSQQGTYYNEQFF.

The gene calls are TRBV4-2 and TRBJ2-1; D perhaps matches TRBD2 (6 bases). V was pared by 2 bases and J by 3 bases, with 11 bases between. The V gene's germline CDR1 is LGHNA and CDR2 YNFKEQ. The CDR3 totals 15 residues. For the CDR3, the DNA is TGTGCCAGCAGCCAAACTAGCCAAATCTACAATGAGCAGTTCTTC. Its protein product is CASSQTSQIYNEQFF.

This clone was seen just once. The chain recombines TRBV30 with TRBJ2-6; D may match TRBD1 or TRBD2 (6 bases each). Trimming pared 2 bases from V and 4 bases from J, leaving 12 bases between. CDR3 size: 15 residues. Germline V gives CDR1 GTSNPN, CDR2 SVGIG (reference sequence). The CDR3 loop is CAWSKGGDGANVLTF. CDR3 DNA sequence: TGTGCCTGGAGTAAGGGGGGAGACGGGGCCAACGTCCTGACTTTC.

This chain joins TRBV11-3 and TRBJ2-1, with D possibly being TRBD2 (7 bases). The CDR3 length is 16 residues. V lost 4 bases and J lost 7, with 20 bases in between. Germline V gene sequence: CDR1 SGHNT, CDR2 YENEEA. The CDR3 sequence: CASSSTGASGLNEQFF. As DNA, the CDR3 is TGTGCCAGCAGCTCCACGGGGGCTAGCGGTCTGAATGAGCAGTTCTTC.

This chain uses TRBV14 with TRBJ2-6; no reliable D call. CDR3 size: 16 residues. Trimming shortened V by 1 base and J by 4 bases, and 11 bases separated the two germline ends. Germline CDR1 is SGHDN and CDR2 is FVKESK. The CDR3 here is CASSQGTGSGANVLTF. The CDR3 DNA sequence: TGTGCCAGCAGCCAAGGTACGGGTTCCGGGGCCAACGTCCTGACTTTC.

CDR3 sequence: CASSVYPDRSNEQYF. As DNA, the CDR3 is TGTGCCAGCAGCGTATATCCGGACAGGTCCAACGAGCAGTACTTC. The gene calls are TRBV9 and TRBJ2-7; 7 nucleotides align to TRBD1. CDR1 is SGDLS and CDR2 is YYNGEE in the germline V gene. After removal of 1 base from V and 5 bases from J, the junction contained 9 bases not matched to a gene. This CDR3 region has 15 residues.

The chain carries TRBV27 and TRBJ2-3, with D unclear. This CDR3 has 15 residues. Trimming shortened V by 3 bases and J by 6 bases, and 16 bases separated the two germline ends. Germline V CDR1 and CDR2: MNHEY, SMNVEV (reference sequence). The chain's CDR3 is CASSFLSGPLDTQYF. In nucleotides, the CDR3 is TGTGCCAGCAGTTTTCTGTCAGGTCCGTTGGATACGCAGTATTTT.

J is TRBJ2-2 and V is TRBV9, with unresolved D. The CDR3 runs to 15 residues. The germline V gene has CDR1 SGDLS and CDR2 YYNGEE. Deletions cut 0 bases from V and 3 bases from J, with 9 bases between. CDR3: CASSVGASHTGELFF. For the CDR3, the DNA is TGTGCCAGCAGCGTAGGGGCTAGTCACACCGGGGAGCTGTTTTTT. The full variable domain, with the rest looked up from reference TRBV9 and TRBJ2-2, is DSGVTQTPKHLITATGQRVTLRCSPRSGDLSVYWYQQSLDQGLQFLIQYYNGEERAKGNILERFSAQQFPDLHSELNLSSLELGDSALYFCASSVGASHTGELFFGEGSRLTVL.

The chain couples TRBV6-1 to TRBJ2-1; D unclear. V dropped 6 bases and J dropped 11 bases, with 14 bases sitting between them. This CDR3 spans 12 amino acids. Germline V gene data show CDR1 as MNHNS and CDR2 as SASEGT. The CDR3 reads CASRSRRQQQFF. Written as DNA, the CDR3 is TGTGCCAGCAGATCCAGGAGACAACAGCAGTTCTTC.

The CDR3: CASSQGYAASYEQYF. For the CDR3, the DNA is TGCGCCAGCAGCCAAGGTTACGCAGCTTCCTACGAGCAGTACTTC. The rearrangement joins TRBV4-3 to TRBJ2-7; no firm D call. V was shortened by 1 base and J by 1 base, with 11 bases between the two germline ends. CDR3 size: 15 residues. The V gene's germline CDR1 is LGHNA and CDR2 YSLEER.

The chain couples TRBV7-2 to TRBJ2-1; a possible D gene is TRBD1 (5 bases). The CDR3 has 13 residues. The germline gives CDR1 SGHTA, CDR2 FQGNSA. Trimming left V 1 base short and J 6 bases short, with 7 bases between. This CDR3 reads CASSLGGVNEQFF. The CDR3 region has the DNA TGTGCCAGCAGCTTAGGGGGCGTCAATGAGCAGTTCTTC.

This clone was recorded a few times. The chain has TRBV27 and TRBJ1-3, with D possibly matching TRBD1 (5 bases). Trimming cost V 5 bases and J 2 bases, with 13 bases left between them. Germline V lookup: CDR1 MNHEY, CDR2 SMNVEV (reference sequence). The CDR3 length is 15 residues. The CDR3 nucleotides read TGTGCCAGCAGTCCACAAAGAGGGGCTGGAAACACCATATATTTT. Translating gives CASSPQRGAGNTIYF.

This rearrangement joins TRBV18 to TRBJ2-6; 8 bases match TRBD1. The V gene end was trimmed by 3 bases and the J gene end by 11 bases; junction bases not matched to a gene: 9. Germline CDR1 and CDR2: KGHSH and LQKENI. The CDR3 runs 15 residues. CDR3 sequence (DNA): TGTGCCAGCTCACCCGGACAGGGAAGATCAGACGTCCTGACTTTC. This translates into CASSPGQGRSDVLTF.

As regards this clone: Other nucleotide sequences in the sample specify the same CDR3. This chain uses TRBV5-1 with TRBJ2-5; D may be TRBD1 (6 bases). CDR3 length: 11 residues. CDR1 and CDR2 (germline): SGHRS, YFSETQ. Between the trimmed V and J ends, which lost 6 bases and 3 bases, there was a span of 6 bases. The CDR3 region is CASKGEETQYF. The CDR3, as DNA: TGCGCCAGCAAGGGGGAAGAGACCCAGTACTTC.

The chain employs TRBV19 and TRBJ2-3; D not certain. Trimming removed 6 bases from V and 6 bases from J, with 10 bases in between. The CDR3 is 12 amino acids. Germline V lookup: CDR1 LNHDA, CDR2 SQIVND (reference sequence). This chain's CDR3 is CASSQVGDTQYF. The DNA of the CDR3 is TGTGCCAGTAGCCAAGTCGGGGATACGCAGTATTTT.

The chain carries TRBV4-1 and TRBJ2-7; D is uncertain. The CDR3 is 15 residues long. Per the germline V gene, CDR1 is MGHRA and CDR2 is YSYEKL. V was trimmed by 0 bases and J by 2 bases, leaving 11 bases between them. The CDR3 DNA follows: TGCGCCAGCAGCCAAGATAAGATACCCGCCTACGAGCAGTACTTC. Protein product: CASSQDKIPAYEQYF.

The rearrangement uses TRBV9 and TRBJ2-5; TRBD2 matches at 9 bases. This CDR3 spans 17 amino acids. Germline V lookup: CDR1 SGDLS, CDR2 YYNGEE. J lost 1 base, V lost 3 bases, and 10 bases had no gene match. The DNA of the CDR3 is TGTGCCAGCAGCGAGGGGGTCGGCGGGAGGGCCCAAGAGACCCAGTACTTC. Its protein product is CASSEGVGGRAQETQYF. The full variable domain, its missing parts supplied by reference TRBV9 and TRBJ2-5, is DSGVTQTPKHLITATGQRVTLRCSPRSGDLSVYWYQQSLDQGLQFLIQYYNGEERAKGNILERFSAQQFPDLHSELNLSSLELGDSALYFCASSEGVGGRAQETQYFGPGTRLLVL.

The rearrangement joins TRBV27 to TRBJ2-7, with 8 bases lining up with TRBD1. Germline CDR1 MNHEY, CDR2 SMNVEV (reference sequence). The length of the CDR3 is 13 residues. V lost 6 bases to trimming and J lost 3 bases; unmatched junction nucleotides: 4. CDR3 coding DNA: TGTGCCAGCAGCGGGACAGGCCGCTACGAGCAGTACTTC. It encodes CASSGTGRYEQYF.

The chain couples TRBV6-2 or TRBV6-3 to TRBJ1-2; D not resolved. CDR3 size: 16 residues. V lost 0 bases to trimming and J lost 0 bases, with 11 bases between them. The germline V gene has CDR1 MNHEY and CDR2 SVGEGT. CDR3 residues: CASSYSGSDANYGYTF. In DNA, the CDR3 is TGTGCCAGCAGTTACTCTGGGTCGGATGCTAACTATGGCTACACCTTC.

V usage is TRBV5-1 and J usage is TRBJ2-5, with TRBD1 as a possible D gene (5 bases). The CDR3 runs to 16 residues. Germline loops: CDR1 SGHRS, CDR2 YFSETQ. Deletions cut 4 bases from V and 1 base from J, with 17 bases between. The CDR3 DNA follows: TGCGCCAGCAGCCTCGGACCCCGACAGACCCAAGAGACCCAGTACTTC. Protein product: CASSLGPRQTQETQYF.

In the case of this clone: The sample carries other DNA sequences with the same CDR3. The rearrangement joins TRBV7-9 to TRBJ2-7; 7 bases match TRBD1. The germline CDR1 and CDR2 sequences are SEHNR and FQNEAQ (reference sequence). Trimming at V came to 1 base and at J to 2 bases, leaving 2 bases not matched to a gene. The length of the CDR3 is 14 residues. The CDR3 here is CASSLVGTAYEQYF. For the CDR3, the DNA is TGTGCCAGCAGCTTAGTGGGGACAGCCTACGAGCAGTACTTC.